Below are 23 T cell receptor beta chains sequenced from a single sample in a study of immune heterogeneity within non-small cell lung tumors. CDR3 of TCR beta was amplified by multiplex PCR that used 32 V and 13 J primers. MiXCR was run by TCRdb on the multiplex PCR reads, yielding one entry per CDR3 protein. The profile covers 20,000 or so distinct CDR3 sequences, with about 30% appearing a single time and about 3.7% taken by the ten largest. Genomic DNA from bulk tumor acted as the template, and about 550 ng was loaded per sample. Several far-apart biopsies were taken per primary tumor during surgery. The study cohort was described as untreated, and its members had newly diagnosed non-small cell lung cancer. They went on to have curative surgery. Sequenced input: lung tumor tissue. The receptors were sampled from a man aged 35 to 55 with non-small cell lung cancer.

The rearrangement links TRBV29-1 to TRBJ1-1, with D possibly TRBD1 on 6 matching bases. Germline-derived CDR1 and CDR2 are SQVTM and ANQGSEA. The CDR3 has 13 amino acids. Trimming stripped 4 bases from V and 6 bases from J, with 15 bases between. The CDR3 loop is CSVGDTASSEAFF. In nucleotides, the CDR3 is TGCAGCGTTGGGGACACCGCTTCGTCTGAAGCTTTCTTT. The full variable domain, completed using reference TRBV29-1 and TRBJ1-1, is SAVISQKPSRDICQRGTSLTIQCQVDSQVTMMFWYRQQPGQSLTLIATANQGSEATYESGFVIDKFPISRPNLTFSTLTVSNMSPEDSSIYLCSVGDTASSEAFFGQGTRLTVV.

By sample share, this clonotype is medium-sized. The CDR3 DNA follows: TGTGCCAGCAGTCACCAAGGCAGGGAGGTGTCATTCCAGCATTTT. Translating gives CASSHQGREVSFQHF. The chain carries TRBV6-1 and TRBJ1-5; possible D gene TRBD1, 5 bases. The CDR3 extends over 15 amino acids. The germline V gene encodes CDR1 MNHNS and CDR2 SASEGT. The germline V and J ends were trimmed by 5 bases and 12 bases, with 23 bases remaining between them.

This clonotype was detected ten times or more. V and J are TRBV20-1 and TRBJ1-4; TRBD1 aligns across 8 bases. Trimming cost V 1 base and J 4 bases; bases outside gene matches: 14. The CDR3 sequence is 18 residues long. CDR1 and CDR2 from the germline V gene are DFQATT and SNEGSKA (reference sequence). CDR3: CSARVEAGQDNLNEKLFF. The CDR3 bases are TGCAGTGCTAGAGTAGAAGCGGGACAGGACAATCTTAATGAAAAACTGTTTTTT.

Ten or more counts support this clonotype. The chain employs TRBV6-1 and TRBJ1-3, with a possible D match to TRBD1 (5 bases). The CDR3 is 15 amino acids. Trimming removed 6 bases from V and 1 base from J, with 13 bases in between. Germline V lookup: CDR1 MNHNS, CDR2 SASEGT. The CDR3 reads CASRTGGPSGNTIYF. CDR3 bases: TGTGCCAGCAGAACCGGGGGACCATCTGGAAACACCATATATTTT.

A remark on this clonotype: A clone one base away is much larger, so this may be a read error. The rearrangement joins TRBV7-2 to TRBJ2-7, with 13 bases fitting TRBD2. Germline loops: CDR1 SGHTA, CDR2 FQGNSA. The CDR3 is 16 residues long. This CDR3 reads CANSQGLAGMGYEQYF. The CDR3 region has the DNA TGTGCCAACAGCCAGGGACTAGCGGGAATGGGATACGAGCAGTACTTC.

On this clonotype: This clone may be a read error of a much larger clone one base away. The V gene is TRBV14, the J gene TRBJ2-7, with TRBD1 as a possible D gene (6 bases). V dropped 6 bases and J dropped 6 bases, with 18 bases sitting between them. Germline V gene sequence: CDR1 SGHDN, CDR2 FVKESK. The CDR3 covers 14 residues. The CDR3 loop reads CASRPRGSRGEQYF. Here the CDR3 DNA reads TGTGCCAGCAGGCCAAGGGGGAGTAGAGGCGAGCAGTACTTC. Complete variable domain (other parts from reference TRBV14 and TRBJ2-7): EAGVTQFPSHSVIEKGQTVTLRCDPISGHDNLYWYRRVMGKEIKFLLHFVKESKQDESGMPNNRFLAERTGGTYSTLKVQPAELEDSGVYFCASRPRGSRGEQYFGPGTRLTVT.

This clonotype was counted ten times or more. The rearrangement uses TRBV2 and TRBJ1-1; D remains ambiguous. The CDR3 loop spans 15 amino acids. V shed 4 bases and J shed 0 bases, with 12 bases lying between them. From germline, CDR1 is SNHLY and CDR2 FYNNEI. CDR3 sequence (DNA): TGTGCCAGCAGTGCGCTAGGACCGCTGAACACTGAAGCTTTCTTT. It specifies CASSALGPLNTEAFF.

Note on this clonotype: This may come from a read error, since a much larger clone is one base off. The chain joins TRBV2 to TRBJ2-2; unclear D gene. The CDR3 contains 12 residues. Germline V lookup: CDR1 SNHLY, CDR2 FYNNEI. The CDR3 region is CPTDGNTGELFF. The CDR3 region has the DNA TGTCCCACGGACGGGAACACCGGGGAGCTGTTTTTT.

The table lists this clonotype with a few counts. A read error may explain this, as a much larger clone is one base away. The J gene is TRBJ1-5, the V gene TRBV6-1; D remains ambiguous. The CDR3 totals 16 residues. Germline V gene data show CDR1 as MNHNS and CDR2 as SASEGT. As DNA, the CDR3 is TGTGCCAGCAGTGAAGATGGAGGGTGGAGCAATCAGCCCCAGCGTTTT. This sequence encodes CASSEDGGWSNQPQRF.

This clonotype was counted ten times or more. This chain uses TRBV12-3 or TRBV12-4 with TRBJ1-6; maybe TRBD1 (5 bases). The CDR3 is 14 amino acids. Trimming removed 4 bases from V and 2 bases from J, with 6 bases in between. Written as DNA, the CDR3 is TGTGCCAGCAGTTCAGGGCCCTATAATTCACCCCTCCACTTT. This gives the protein CASSSGPYNSPLHF.

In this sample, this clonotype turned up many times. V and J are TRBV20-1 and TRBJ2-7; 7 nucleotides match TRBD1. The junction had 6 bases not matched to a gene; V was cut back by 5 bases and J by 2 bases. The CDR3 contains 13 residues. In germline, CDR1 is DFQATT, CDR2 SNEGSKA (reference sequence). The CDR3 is CSAFDRAPYEQYF. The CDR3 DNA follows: TGCAGTGCTTTTGACAGGGCCCCCTACGAGCAGTACTTC.

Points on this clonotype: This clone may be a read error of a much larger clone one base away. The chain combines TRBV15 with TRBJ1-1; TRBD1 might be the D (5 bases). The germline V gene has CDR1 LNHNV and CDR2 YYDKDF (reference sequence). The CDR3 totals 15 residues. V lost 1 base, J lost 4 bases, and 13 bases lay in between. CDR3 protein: CATSRAGGSPTEAFF. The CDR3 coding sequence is TGTGCCACCAGCAGAGCGGGGGGAAGTCCCACTGAAGCTTTCTTT.

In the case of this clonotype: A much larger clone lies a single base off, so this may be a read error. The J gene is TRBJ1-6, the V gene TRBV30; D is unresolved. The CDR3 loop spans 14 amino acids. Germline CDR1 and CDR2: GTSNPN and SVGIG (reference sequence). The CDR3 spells CTWSVAQYNSPLHF. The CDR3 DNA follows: TGTACCTGGAGTGTAGCCCAGTATAATTCACCCCTCCACTTT.

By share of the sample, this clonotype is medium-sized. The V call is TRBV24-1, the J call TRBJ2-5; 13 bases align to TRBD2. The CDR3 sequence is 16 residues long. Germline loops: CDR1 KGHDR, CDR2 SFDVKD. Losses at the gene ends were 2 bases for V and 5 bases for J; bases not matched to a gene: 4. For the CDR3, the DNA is TGTGCCACCAGTGATTACGGACTAGCGGGAGTTGAGACCCAGTACTTC. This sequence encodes CATSDYGLAGVETQYF.

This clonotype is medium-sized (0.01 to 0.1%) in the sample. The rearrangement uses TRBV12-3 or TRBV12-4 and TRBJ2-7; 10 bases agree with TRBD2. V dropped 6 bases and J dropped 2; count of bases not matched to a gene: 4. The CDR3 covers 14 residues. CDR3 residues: CASSPSGSAYEQYF. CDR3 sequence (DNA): TGTGCCAGCAGCCCTAGCGGGAGCGCCTACGAGCAGTACTTC.

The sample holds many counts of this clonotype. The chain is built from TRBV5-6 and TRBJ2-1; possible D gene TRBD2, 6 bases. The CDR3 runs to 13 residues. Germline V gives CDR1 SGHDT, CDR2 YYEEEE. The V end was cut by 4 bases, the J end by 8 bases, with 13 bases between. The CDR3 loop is CASSLRWGDEQFF. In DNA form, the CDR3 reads TGTGCCAGCAGCCTTCGATGGGGGGATGAGCAGTTCTTC. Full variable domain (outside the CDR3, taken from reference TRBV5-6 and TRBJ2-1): DAGVTQSPTHLIKTRGQQVTLRCSPKSGHDTVSWYQQALGQGPQFIFQYYEEEERQRGNFPDRFSGHQFPNYSSELNVNALLLGDSALYLCASSLRWGDEQFFGPGTRLTVL.

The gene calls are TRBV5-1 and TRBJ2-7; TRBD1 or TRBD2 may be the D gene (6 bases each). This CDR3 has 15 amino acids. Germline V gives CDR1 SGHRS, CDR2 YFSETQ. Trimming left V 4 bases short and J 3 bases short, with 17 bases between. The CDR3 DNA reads TGCGCCAGCAGCCCGGGGGCCTGGGGTGGCTACGAGCAGTACTTC. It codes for CASSPGAWGGYEQYF.

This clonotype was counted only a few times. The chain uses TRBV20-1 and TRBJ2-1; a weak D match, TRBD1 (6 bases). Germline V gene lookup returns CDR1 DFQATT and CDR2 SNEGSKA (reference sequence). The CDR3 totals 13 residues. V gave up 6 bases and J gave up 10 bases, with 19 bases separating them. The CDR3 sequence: CSAPGAGSGEQFF. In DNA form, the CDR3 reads TGCAGTGCGCCAGGGGCAGGCTCGGGGGAGCAGTTCTTC.

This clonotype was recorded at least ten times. CDR3 in amino acids: CASSRGGSTDTQYF. Written as DNA, the CDR3 is TGTGCCAGTAGTCGGGGCGGAAGCACAGATACGCAGTATTTT. This chain uses TRBV19 with TRBJ2-3; perhaps D is TRBD1 or TRBD2 (5 bases each). The CDR3 extends over 14 amino acids. CDR1 is LNHDA and CDR2 is SQIVND in the germline V gene (reference sequence). The germline V and J ends were trimmed by 5 bases and 0 bases, with 9 bases remaining between them.

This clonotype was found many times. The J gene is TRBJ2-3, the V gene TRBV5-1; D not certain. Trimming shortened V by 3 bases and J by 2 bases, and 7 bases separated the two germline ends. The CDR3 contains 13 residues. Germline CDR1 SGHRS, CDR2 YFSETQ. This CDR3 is CASSSWNTDTQYF. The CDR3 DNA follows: TGCGCCAGCAGCTCCTGGAACACAGATACGCAGTATTTT.

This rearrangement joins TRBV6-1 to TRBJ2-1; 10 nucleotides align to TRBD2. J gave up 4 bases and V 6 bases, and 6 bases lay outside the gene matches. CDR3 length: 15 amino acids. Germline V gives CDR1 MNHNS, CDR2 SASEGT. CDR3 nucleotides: TGTGCCAGCAGCCCCACTAGCGGGAAGTACAATGAGCAGTTCTTC. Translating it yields CASSPTSGKYNEQFF.

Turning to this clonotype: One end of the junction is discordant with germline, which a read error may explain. CDR3 sequence: CASSLIGGYNEQIF. The CDR3 DNA is TGTGCCAGCAGTCTCATTGGGGGTTACAATGAGCAGATCTTC. J is TRBJ2-1 and V is TRBV3-1; D could derive from TRBD1 or TRBD2 (5 bases each). This CDR3 is built from 14 residues. The germline CDR1 and CDR2 sequences are LGHDT and YNNKEL (reference sequence).

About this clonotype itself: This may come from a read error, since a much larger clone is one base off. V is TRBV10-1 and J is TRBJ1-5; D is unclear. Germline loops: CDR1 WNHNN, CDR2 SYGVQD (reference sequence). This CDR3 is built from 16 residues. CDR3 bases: TGCGCCAGCATTGAGTCGTGGAGGGAGGACAATCAGCCCCAGCATTTT. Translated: CASIESWREDNQPQHF.